The 10 T cell receptor beta chains given below trace back to one sample, sequenced in a study of T cell changes during pregnancy in multiple sclerosis. Measured with immunoSEQ multiplex PCR; TCRdb has only the in-frame clones, and not every one. This repertoire shows about 110,000 clones, about nine tenths found once; its top ten account for about 3%. The specimen was peripheral blood, collected after pregnancy. All receptors derive from a female donor with multiple sclerosis, enrolled in a pregnancy study.

The V call is TRBV2, the J call TRBJ2-2; D remains unclear. Per the germline V gene, CDR1 is SNHLY and CDR2 is FYNNEI. Trimming pared 7 bases from V and 6 bases from J, leaving 12 bases between. This CDR3 is 13 amino acids long. CDR3 in amino acids: CASMRDPAGELFF. CDR3 DNA sequence: TGTGCCAGCATGAGAGATCCGGCCGGGGAGCTGTTTTTT.

The chain employs TRBV2 and TRBJ2-1; D is ambiguous. The CDR3 loop spans 15 amino acids. CDR1 and CDR2 from the germline V gene are SNHLY and FYNNEI. The V and J ends lost 1 base and 0 bases respectively, with 7 bases between them. CDR3 sequence reads: CASSEVVGSYNEQFF. CDR3 DNA sequence: TGTGCCAGCAGTGAAGTGGTCGGCTCCTACAATGAGCAGTTCTTC. The full variable domain, in which reference TRBV2 and TRBJ2-1 provide the parts outside the CDR3, is EPEVTQTPSHQVTQMGQEVILRCVPISNHLYFYWYRQILGQKVEFLVSFYNNEISEKSEIFDDQFSVERPDGSNFTLKIRSTKLEDSAMYFCASSEVVGSYNEQFFGPGTRLTVL.

This clone was picked up one time. CDR3 loop: CASLRLAAQETQYF. The CDR3 region has the DNA TGTGCCAGCCTTAGACTAGCTGCGCAAGAGACCCAGTACTTC. This chain links TRBV7-8 with TRBJ2-5; TRBD2 agrees at 7 bases. The CDR3 is made up of 14 amino acids. CDR1 is SGHVS and CDR2 is FQNEAQ in the germline V gene. V lost 8 bases, J lost 2 bases, and 8 bases stayed unmatched.

The sample holds one count of this clone. J is TRBJ2-5 and V is TRBV5-6; 12 positions match TRBD1. Germline assignment: CDR1 SGHDT and CDR2 YYEEEE. There are 16 residues in the CDR3. The V gene end was trimmed by 4 bases and the J gene end by 4 bases; junction bases not matched to a gene: 8. The CDR3 coding sequence is TGTGCCAGCAGCCCCTGGGACAGGGGGCATCGAGAGACCCAGTACTTC. Protein: CASSPWDRGHRETQYF.

The V call is TRBV2, the J call TRBJ2-5, with a weak D call TRBD1 (6 bases). Germline V gene data show CDR1 as SNHLY and CDR2 as FYNNEI. Deletions cut 8 bases from V and 0 bases from J, with 13 bases between. CDR3 length equals 14 residues. CDR3 DNA: TGTGCCAGCGGGGCTGACAGGAACCAAGAGACCCAGTACTTC. It translates to CASGADRNQETQYF.

J is TRBJ2-5 and V is TRBV15; D not resolved. The germline CDR1 and CDR2 sequences are LNHNV and YYDKDF (reference sequence). This CDR3 region has 12 residues. Trimming took off 6 bases at V and 2 bases at J, with 7 bases between the two ends. CDR3 amino acids: CATSVTQETQYF. The DNA of the CDR3 is TGTGCCACCAGTGTAACACAAGAGACCCAGTACTTC.

The table lists this clone with a count of one. This sequence joins TRBV11-3 and TRBJ2-3; 10 nucleotides match TRBD1. CDR3 length: 16 amino acids. CDR1 and CDR2 (germline): SGHNT, YENEEA. The V and J ends lost 1 base and 2 bases, in that order; junction bases with no gene match: 3. The CDR3 DNA follows: TGTGCCAGCAGCTTAGGGACAGGGGGTTTCACAGATACGCAGTATTTT. It is translated as CASSLGTGGFTDTQYF.

The rearrangement uses TRBV11-2 and TRBJ2-3, with TRBD2 identical over 8 bases. Per the germline V gene, CDR1 is SGHAT and CDR2 is FQNNGV. This CDR3 has 16 amino acids. With 0 bases clipped from V and 2 bases from J, the junction kept 4 bases outside the gene matches. CDR3 in DNA: TGTGCCAGCAGCTTAGATTTAGCGGGGAACACAGATACGCAGTATTTT. Translating gives CASSLDLAGNTDTQYF.

The chain uses TRBV18 and TRBJ1-3, with TRBD1 matching 7 bases. The CDR3 is 16 amino acids. Unmatched junction bases numbered 6, after V lost 4 bases and J lost 0 bases. The V gene's germline CDR1 is KGHSH and CDR2 LQKENI. CDR3 region: CASSQGQPSSGNTIYF. The CDR3 DNA reads TGTGCCAGCTCACAGGGACAGCCGAGCTCTGGAAACACCATATATTTT.

In its sample, this clone was seen once. The chain is built from TRBV6-5 and TRBJ2-7; D gene ambiguous. Trimming shortened V by 5 bases and J by 1 base, and 6 bases separated the two germline ends. The germline V gene has CDR1 MNHEY and CDR2 SVGAGI. The CDR3 sequence is 12 residues long. The CDR3 nucleotides read TGTGCCAGCAGTGCACAGTCCTACGAGCAGTACTTC. It translates to CASSAQSYEQYF.